The 8 T cell receptor beta chains below come from one sample, sequenced in a study of cytomegalovirus exposure and HLA in healthy donors. The PCR contained 60 Vbeta and 13 Jbeta primers. Assay: immunoSEQ multiplex PCR; the TCRdb copy retains only in-frame clones and omits some. The profile shows about 120,000 clones, over 60% of them singletons. Material for sequencing was PBMCs. The receptors were sampled from a woman in her 40s in good health and CMV-seropositive.

The chain links TRBV10-3 to TRBJ2-3; a weak D match, TRBD1 (5 bases). This CDR3 spans 15 amino acids. V lost 3 bases and J lost 3, with 13 bases in between. The germline gives CDR1 ENHRY, CDR2 SYGVKD. CDR3 loop: CAISESGLETDTQYF. The CDR3 nucleotides are TGTGCCATCAGTGAATCAGGGTTAGAGACAGATACGCAGTATTTT.

This chain joins TRBV6-5 and TRBJ1-1; weak D call: TRBD1 (6 bases). Germline CDR1 is MNHEY and CDR2 is SVGAGI. The CDR3 is 13 residues long. The V gene lost 6 bases and the J gene lost 4 bases, with 12 bases spanning the gap. The CDR3 DNA is TGTGCCAGCAGCCCTGGACAGATCACTGAAGCTTTCTTT. Encoded protein: CASSPGQITEAFF.

This sequence joins TRBV11-2 and TRBJ1-6; D not resolved. Trimming removed 1 base from V and 10 bases from J, with 5 bases in between. Germline CDR1 is SGHAT and CDR2 is FQNNGV. There are 12 residues in the CDR3. The CDR3 DNA sequence: TGTGCCAGCAGCTTAGGAGAATCACCCCTCCACTTT. Residues: CASSLGESPLHF. Using reference TRBV11-2 and TRBJ1-6 for the parts outside the CDR3, the full variable domain is EAGVAQSPRYKIIEKRQSVAFWCNPISGHATLYWYQQILGQGPKLLIQFQNNGVVDDSQLPKDRFSAERLKGVDSTLKIQPAKLEDSAVYLCASSLGESPLHFGNGTRLTVT.

The chain combines TRBV30 with TRBJ1-2; the D gene is possibly TRBD1 (5 bases). The germline V and J ends were trimmed by 3 bases and 7 bases, with 21 bases remaining between them. This CDR3 contains 15 residues. Germline V CDR1 and CDR2: GTSNPN, SVGIG (reference sequence). The CDR3 sequence is CAWSVSGSGVRGYTF. The DNA for the CDR3 is TGTGCCTGGAGCGTGAGCGGATCGGGGGTGCGTGGCTACACCTTC. Full variable domain (outside the CDR3, taken from reference TRBV30 and TRBJ1-2): SQTIHQWPATLVQPVGSPLSLECTVEGTSNPNLYWYRQAAGRGLQLLFYSVGIGQISSEVPQNLSASRPQDRQFILSSKKLLLSDSGFYLCAWSVSGSGVRGYTFGSGTRLTVV.

V gene TRBV10-3 combines with J gene TRBJ2-1; 7 nucleotides match TRBD2. Germline V CDR1 and CDR2: ENHRY, SYGVKD. The CDR3 is 14 amino acids. Trimming removed 2 bases from V and 6 bases from J; junction bases left unmatched: 4. CDR3 in DNA: TGTGCCATCAGTGAGCCGGGGGGTGCCAATGAGCAGTTCTTC. Its translation: CAISEPGGANEQFF.

The rearrangement uses TRBV19 and TRBJ1-5; D call uncertain. V was trimmed by 6 bases and J by 2 bases, leaving 11 bases between them. The CDR3 runs 14 residues. Germline V gives CDR1 LNHDA, CDR2 SQIVND (reference sequence). The CDR3 loop reads CASRYGIGNQPQHF. The CDR3 DNA reads TGTGCCAGTAGGTACGGGATCGGCAATCAGCCCCAGCATTTT.

J is TRBJ2-3 and V is TRBV4-1; 14 bases are a match to TRBD2. Trimming cost V 1 base and J 5 bases; bases outside gene matches: 5. Germline V gene lookup returns CDR1 MGHRA and CDR2 YSYEKL. The length of the CDR3 is 17 residues. CDR3 coding DNA: TGCGCCAGCAGCCAAGCGACTAGCGGGAGGGCCAAAGATACGCAGTATTTT. This encodes CASSQATSGRAKDTQYF.

The count of this clone is one. This chain links TRBV6-5 with TRBJ2-5; perhaps TRBD2 as D (6 bases). CDR1 MNHEY and CDR2 SVGAGI come from the germline V gene. Trimming cost V 8 bases and J 5 bases, with 15 bases left between them. CDR3 length equals 13 residues. The CDR3 DNA reads as TGTGCCAGCGGGGGGACGGAGGTTGAGACCCAGTACTTC. It specifies CASGGTEVETQYF.